The source of this T cell receptor beta chain is a study of beta chain features in type 1 diabetes. Study-wide context: Patients shared similar age, gender and cell yields with healthy donors. Study-level findings and limits: Across patients, naive, central memory and Treg TCRB repertoires exhibited apparently greater similarity than was observed across healthy donors. Equally in patients and controls, PCR might preferentially amplify shorter templates. Type 1 diabetes patients showed a moderate but significant shortening of TCRB CDR3s in all four CD4+ subsets.

Worth noting for this clone: Its antigen is not known.

Expressed TCRB transcripts were sequenced after all isolated RNA was converted to cDNA. Libraries were prepared by immunoSEQ multiplex PCR; TCRdb keeps only in-frame clonotypes and omits some of them. This repertoire shows about 900,000 clones, about a sixth found once; its top ten account for 0.02% to 0.025%. The sequenced material came from naive CD4+ T cells from blood. The clonotype comes from a woman between 18 and 29 years old in good health.

The DNA for the CDR3 is TGTGCCAGCAGCCCCCTGACAGGGAGGTACGAGCAGTACTTC. Translation gives CASSPLTGRYEQYF. This chain links TRBV11-2 with TRBJ2-7, with D tentatively TRBD1 (7 bases). The V end lost 5 bases, the J end lost 4 bases, and 15 bases lay between the germline ends. Germline-derived CDR1 and CDR2 are SGHAT and FQNNGV. The CDR3 is 14 amino acids. The full variable domain, its missing parts supplied by reference TRBV11-2 and TRBJ2-7, is EAGVAQSPRYKIIEKRQSVAFWCNPISGHATLYWYQQILGQGPKLLIQFQNNGVVDDSQLPKDRFSAERLKGVDSTLKIQPAKLEDSAVYLCASSPLTGRYEQYFGPGTRLTVT.